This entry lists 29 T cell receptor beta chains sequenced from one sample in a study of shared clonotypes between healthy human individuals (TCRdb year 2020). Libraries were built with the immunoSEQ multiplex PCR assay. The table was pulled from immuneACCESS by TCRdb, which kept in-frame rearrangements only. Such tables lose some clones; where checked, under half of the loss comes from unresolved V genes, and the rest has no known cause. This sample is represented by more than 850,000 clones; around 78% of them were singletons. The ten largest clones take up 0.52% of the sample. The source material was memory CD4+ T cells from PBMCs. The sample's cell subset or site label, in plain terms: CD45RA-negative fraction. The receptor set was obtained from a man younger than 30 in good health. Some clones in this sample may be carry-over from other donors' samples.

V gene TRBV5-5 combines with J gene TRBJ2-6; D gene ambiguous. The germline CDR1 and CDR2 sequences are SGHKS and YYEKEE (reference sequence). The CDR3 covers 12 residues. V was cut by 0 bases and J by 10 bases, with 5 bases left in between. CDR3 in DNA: TGTGCCAGCAGCTTGGTCGAAAACGTCCTGACTTTC. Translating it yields CASSLVENVLTF.

The CDR3 coding sequence is TGTGCCAGCTCACCTTCCCTTAGCTCCTACGAGCAGTACTTC. Its translation is CASSPSLSSYEQYF. This chain connects TRBV18 to TRBJ2-7; D unresolved. The CDR3 runs to 14 residues. Germline V gene lookup returns CDR1 KGHSH and CDR2 LQKENI. V lost 3 bases to trimming and J lost 0 bases, with 9 bases between them.

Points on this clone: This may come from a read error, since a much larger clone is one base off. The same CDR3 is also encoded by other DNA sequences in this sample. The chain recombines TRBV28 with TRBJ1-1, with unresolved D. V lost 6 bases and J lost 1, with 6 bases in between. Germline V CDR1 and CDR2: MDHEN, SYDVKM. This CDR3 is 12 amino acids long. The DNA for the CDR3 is TGTGCCAGCAGCCTACGGAACACTGAAGCTTTCTTT. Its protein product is CASSLRNTEAFF.

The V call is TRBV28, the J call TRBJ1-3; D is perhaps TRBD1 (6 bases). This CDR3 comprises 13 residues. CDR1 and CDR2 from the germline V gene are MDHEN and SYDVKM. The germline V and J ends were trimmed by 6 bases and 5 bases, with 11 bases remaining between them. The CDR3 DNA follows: TGTGCCAGCAGCCAAGGGGGGAGAAACACCATATATTTT. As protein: CASSQGGRNTIYF.

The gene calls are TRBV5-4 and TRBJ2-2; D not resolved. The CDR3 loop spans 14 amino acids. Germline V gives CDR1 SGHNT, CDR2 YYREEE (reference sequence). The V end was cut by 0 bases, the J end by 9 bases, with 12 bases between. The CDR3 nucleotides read TGTGCCAGCAGCTTGGACGCCGATACACGGGAGCTGTTTTTT. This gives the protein CASSLDADTRELFF.

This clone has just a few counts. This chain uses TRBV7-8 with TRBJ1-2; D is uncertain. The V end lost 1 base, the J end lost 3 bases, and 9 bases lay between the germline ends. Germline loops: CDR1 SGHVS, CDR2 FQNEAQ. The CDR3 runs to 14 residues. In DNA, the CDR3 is TGTGCCAGCAGCTTAGGAGCGGGTTACTATGGCTACACCTTC. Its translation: CASSLGAGYYGYTF.

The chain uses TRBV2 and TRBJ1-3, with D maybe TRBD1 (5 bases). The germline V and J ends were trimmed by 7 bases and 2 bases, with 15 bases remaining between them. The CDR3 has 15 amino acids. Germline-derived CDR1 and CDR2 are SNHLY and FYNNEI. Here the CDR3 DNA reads TGTGCCAGCACCCCGGAGGGACTCACTGGAAACACCATATATTTT. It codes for CASTPEGLTGNTIYF.

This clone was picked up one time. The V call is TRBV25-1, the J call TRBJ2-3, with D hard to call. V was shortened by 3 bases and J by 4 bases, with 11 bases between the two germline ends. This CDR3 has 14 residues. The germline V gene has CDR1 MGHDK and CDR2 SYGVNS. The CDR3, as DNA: TGTGCCAGCAGTGAGGGTTTCTGGGCAGATACGCAGTATTTT. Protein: CASSEGFWADTQYF.

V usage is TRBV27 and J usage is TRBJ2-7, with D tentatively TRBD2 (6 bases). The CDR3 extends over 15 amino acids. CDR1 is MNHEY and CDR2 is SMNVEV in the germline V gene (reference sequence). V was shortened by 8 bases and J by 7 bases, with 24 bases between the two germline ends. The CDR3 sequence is CASQRRGLLLGEQYF. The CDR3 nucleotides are TGTGCCAGCCAAAGACGGGGACTGCTTCTAGGGGAGCAGTACTTC.

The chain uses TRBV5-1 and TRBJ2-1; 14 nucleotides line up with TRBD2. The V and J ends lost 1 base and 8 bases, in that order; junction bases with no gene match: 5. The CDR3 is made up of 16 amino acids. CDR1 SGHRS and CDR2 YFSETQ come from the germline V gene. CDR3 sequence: CASSLYGTSGSDEQFF. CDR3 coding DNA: TGCGCCAGCAGCTTGTACGGGACTAGCGGGAGTGATGAGCAGTTCTTC.

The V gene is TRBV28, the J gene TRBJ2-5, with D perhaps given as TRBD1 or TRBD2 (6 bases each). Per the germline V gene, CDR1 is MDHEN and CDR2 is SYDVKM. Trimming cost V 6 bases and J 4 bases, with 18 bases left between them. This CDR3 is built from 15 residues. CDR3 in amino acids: CASRGGQGIVETQYF. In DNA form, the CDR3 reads TGTGCCAGCAGAGGAGGGCAGGGGATTGTAGAGACCCAGTACTTC.

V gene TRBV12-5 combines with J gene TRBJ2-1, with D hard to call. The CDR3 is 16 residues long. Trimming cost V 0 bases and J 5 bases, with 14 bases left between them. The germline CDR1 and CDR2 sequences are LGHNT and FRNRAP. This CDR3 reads CASGLVLGGRNNEQFF. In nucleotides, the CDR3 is TGTGCTAGTGGTTTGGTATTAGGTGGACGGAACAATGAGCAGTTCTTC.

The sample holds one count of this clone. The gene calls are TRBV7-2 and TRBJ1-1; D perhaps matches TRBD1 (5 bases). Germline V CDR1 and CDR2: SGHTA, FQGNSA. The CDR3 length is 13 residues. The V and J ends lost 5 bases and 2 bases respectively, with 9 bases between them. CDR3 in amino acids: CASSRGPNTEAFF. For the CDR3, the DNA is TGTGCCAGCAGCAGGGGTCCAAACACTGAAGCTTTCTTT.

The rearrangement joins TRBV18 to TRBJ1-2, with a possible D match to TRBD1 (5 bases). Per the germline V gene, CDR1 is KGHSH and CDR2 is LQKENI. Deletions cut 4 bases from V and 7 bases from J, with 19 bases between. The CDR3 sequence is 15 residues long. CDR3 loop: CASSQSRDLQSGYTF. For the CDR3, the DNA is TGTGCCAGCTCACAAAGCCGGGACCTACAATCTGGCTACACCTTC.

The CDR3 DNA is TGTGCCAGCGGAAAACTAGCGGGAGGTAGAGATACGCAGTATTTT. Translating gives CASGKLAGGRDTQYF. V and J are TRBV2 and TRBJ2-3, with 12 bases lining up with TRBD2. CDR1 and CDR2 (germline): SNHLY, FYNNEI. Losses at the gene ends were 8 bases for V and 5 bases for J; bases not matched to a gene: 8. The CDR3 is made up of 15 amino acids.

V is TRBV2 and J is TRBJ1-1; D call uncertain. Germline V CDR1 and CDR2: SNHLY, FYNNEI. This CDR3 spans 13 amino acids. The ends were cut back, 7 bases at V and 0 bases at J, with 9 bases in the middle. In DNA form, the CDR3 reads TGTGCCAGCATTGCGATCTTGAACACTGAAGCTTTCTTT. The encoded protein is CASIAILNTEAFF.

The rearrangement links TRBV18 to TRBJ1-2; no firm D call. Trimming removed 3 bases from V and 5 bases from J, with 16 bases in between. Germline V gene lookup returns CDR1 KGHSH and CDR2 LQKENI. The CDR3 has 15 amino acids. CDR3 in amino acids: CASSPMAGVLYGYTF. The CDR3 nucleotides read TGTGCCAGCTCACCGATGGCCGGAGTCCTTTATGGCTACACCTTC.

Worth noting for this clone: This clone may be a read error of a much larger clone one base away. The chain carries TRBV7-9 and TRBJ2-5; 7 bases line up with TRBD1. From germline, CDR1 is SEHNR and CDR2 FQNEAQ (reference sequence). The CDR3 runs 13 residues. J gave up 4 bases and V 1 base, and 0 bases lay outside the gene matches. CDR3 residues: CASSLGQGETQYF. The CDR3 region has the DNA TGTGCCAGCAGCTTAGGACAGGGAGAGACCCAGTACTTC.

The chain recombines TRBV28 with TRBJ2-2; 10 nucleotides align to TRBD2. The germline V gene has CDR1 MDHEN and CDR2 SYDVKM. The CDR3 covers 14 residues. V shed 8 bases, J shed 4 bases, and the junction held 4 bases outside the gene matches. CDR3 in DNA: TGTGCCAGCTCTAGCGGGAGAGGCACCGGGGAGCTGTTTTTT. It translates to CASSSGRGTGELFF.

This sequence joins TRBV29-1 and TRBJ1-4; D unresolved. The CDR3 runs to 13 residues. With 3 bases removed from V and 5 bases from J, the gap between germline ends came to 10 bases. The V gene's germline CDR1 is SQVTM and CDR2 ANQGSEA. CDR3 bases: TGCAGCGTTGAGTCCGGATTAAATGAAAAACTGTTTTTT. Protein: CSVESGLNEKLFF.

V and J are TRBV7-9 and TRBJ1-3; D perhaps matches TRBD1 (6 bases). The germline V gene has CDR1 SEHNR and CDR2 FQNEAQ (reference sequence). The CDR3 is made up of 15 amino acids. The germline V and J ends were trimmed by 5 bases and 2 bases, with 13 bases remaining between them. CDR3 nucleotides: TGTGCCAGCAGCAAACCAGGGGCTGCTGGAAACACCATATATTTT. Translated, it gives CASSKPGAAGNTIYF.

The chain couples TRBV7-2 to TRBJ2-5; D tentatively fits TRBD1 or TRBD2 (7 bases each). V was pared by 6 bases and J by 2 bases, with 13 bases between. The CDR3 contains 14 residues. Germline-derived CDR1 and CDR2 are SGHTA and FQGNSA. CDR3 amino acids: CASSTQGGQETQYF. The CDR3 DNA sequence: TGTGCCAGCAGTACCCAGGGGGGGCAAGAGACCCAGTACTTC.

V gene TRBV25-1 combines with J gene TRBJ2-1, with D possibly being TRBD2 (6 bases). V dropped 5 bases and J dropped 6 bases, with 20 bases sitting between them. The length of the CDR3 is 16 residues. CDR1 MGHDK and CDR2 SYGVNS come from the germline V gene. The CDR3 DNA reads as TGTGCCAGCAGTTCGTTCCTTGGAGGGGATTTCAATGAGCAGTTCTTC. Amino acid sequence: CASSSFLGGDFNEQFF.

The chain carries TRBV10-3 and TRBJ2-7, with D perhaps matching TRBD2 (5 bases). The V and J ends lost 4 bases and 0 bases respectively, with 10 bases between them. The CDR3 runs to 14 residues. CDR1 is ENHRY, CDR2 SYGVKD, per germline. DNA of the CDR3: TGTGCCATCAGTGCGGGAAGAGGCTCCTACGAGCAGTACTTC. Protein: CAISAGRGSYEQYF.

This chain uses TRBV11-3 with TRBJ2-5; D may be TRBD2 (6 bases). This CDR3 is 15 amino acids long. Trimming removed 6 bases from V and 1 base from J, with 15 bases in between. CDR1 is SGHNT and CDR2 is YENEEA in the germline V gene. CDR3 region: CASSRGGEAQETQYF. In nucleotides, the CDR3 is TGTGCCAGCAGTAGGGGCGGGGAGGCCCAAGAGACCCAGTACTTC.

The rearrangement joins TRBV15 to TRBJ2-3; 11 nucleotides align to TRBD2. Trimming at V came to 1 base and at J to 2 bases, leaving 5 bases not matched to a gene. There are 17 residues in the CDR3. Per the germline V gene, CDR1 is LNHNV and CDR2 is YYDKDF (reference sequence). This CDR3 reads CATSRALAGVFTDTQYF. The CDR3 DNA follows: TGTGCCACCAGCAGAGCACTAGCGGGAGTTTTCACAGATACGCAGTATTTT.

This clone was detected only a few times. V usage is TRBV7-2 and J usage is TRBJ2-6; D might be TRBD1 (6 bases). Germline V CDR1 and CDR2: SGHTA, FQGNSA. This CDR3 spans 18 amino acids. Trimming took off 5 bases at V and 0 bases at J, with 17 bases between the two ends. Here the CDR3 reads CASSHRGKKNSGANVLTF. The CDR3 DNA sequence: TGTGCCAGCAGCCATAGGGGGAAAAAAAACTCTGGGGCCAACGTCCTGACTTTC.

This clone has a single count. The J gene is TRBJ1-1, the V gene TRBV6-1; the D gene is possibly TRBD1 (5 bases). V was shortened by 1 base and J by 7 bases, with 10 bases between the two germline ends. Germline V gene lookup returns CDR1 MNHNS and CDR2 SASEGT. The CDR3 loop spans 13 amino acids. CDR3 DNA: TGTGCCAGCAGTGAAGGAGGACACCTTGAAGCTTTCTTT. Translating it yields CASSEGGHLEAFF.

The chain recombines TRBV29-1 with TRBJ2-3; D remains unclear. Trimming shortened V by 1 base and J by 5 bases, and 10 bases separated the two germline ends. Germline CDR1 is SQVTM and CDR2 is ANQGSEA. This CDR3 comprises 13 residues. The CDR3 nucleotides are TGCAGCGTTGAAGTAGAACAGATAGATACGCAGTATTTT. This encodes CSVEVEQIDTQYF.